Here is one TCR beta chain with its context. These data are taken from a study of blood T cell repertoires in COVID-19. In the study overall: The United States, Italy and Spain were the sources of the acute and convalescent COVID-19 samples.

The CDR3 runs to 13 residues. Germline values: CDR1 MGHDK, CDR2 SYGVNS. V lost 7 bases to trimming and J lost 9 bases; unmatched junction nucleotides: 5. Per the original methods: Estimated nucleated cell counts came from reference gene primer amplification. Using immunoSEQ multiplex PCR, the repertoire was profiled, and TCRdb retains in-frame clones only, with some absent. Clone size and the V and J calls come from that table; the DNA yielded D and trimming. This table has hundreds of thousands of clones, 75% to 85% appearing once. The sequence was collected from a woman in her twenties or thirties with COVID-19, enrolled during active disease. The chain has TRBV25-1 and TRBJ1-6; TRBD1 agrees at 8 bases. The sequencing input was peripheral blood. CDR3: CASTRGLSSPLHF. DNA of the CDR3: TGTGCCAGCACCAGGGGGCTTAGTTCACCCCTCCACTTT.